Sequencing of this TCR beta chain was carried out in a study of Graves' ophthalmopathy and Graves' hyperthyroidism. Germline CDR1 reads SGHTA; CDR2 reads FQGTGA. V lost 5 bases and J lost 4, with 14 bases in between. The CDR3 has 14 amino acids. TCR beta CDR3 regions were amplified from RNA transcripts. First-round RT-PCR employed HTBI primers, with a second-round multiplex PCR after it. TCRdb reprocessed the multiplex PCR reads with MiXCR, giving one entry per CDR3 protein. In the table there are about 220,000 distinct CDR3 sequences, about a fifth of which are singletons. Fresh peripheral blood, 10 ml, was the PBMC source. Study-level results: Blood contained most expanded thyroid clonotypes exceeding 0.001 frequency.

This clonotype was seen at least ten times. Its target is not known. The sequencing input was peripheral blood. The TCR sequence derives from a woman aged 45-60 years with Graves' ophthalmopathy. The chain recombines TRBV7-3 with TRBJ1-1; D unresolved. CDR3 bases: TGTGCCAGCAGCCCCTCGCGGGGATCCACTGAAGCTTTCTTT. Its translation: CASSPSRGSTEAFF.